These 5 T cell receptor beta chains were all obtained from the same sample, sequenced in a study of T cells in Graves' hyperthyroidism and ophthalmopathy. RNA transcripts served as the template for amplifying TCR beta CDR3 regions. HTBI primers were employed in a first-round RT-PCR of the TCR CDR3. TCRdb re-analysed the multiplex PCR reads in MiXCR, keeping a single row per CDR3 protein. In the table there are 470,000 or so distinct CDR3 sequences, roughly 20% of which are singletons. The sequencing input was blood. These receptors were taken from a man between 18 and 29 years old with Graves' hyperthyroidism.

This clonotype occurred many times. The J gene is TRBJ2-5, the V gene TRBV28; 10 positions match TRBD2. V lost 2 bases and J lost 5; bases outside the gene matches: 23. The CDR3 has 21 residues. CDR1 and CDR2 (germline): MDHEN, SYDVKM. The CDR3 DNA is TGTGCCAGCAGTTTAGGGTCCCGCACCCCTAGCGGGGGATGGTTAGAGGAGACCCAGTACTTC. It encodes CASSLGSRTPSGGWLEETQYF.

This clonotype appeared a few times. The conserved final phenylalanine or tryptophan is absent from the CDR3, which likely points to a read error. The CDR3 nucleotides read TGTGCCAGCAGCCAAGATAATTTCAGGGTACCTCAGCCCCAGCATCTT. This encodes CASSQDNFRVPQPQHL. This chain connects TRBV4-2 to TRBJ1-5, with D possibly TRBD1 on 5 matching bases. The germline gives CDR1 LGHNA, CDR2 YNFKEQ. The CDR3 spans 16 residues. The germline V and J ends were trimmed by 0 bases and 6 bases, with 15 bases remaining between them.

This chain connects TRBV24-1 to TRBJ2-2, with D perhaps matching TRBD1 (6 bases). This CDR3 comprises 14 residues. Per the germline V gene, CDR1 is KGHDR and CDR2 is SFDVKD. V was cut by 3 bases and J by 6 bases, with 10 bases left in between. The CDR3 region has the DNA TGTGCCACCAGTGATCCTACAGGGCCCGGGGAGCTGTTTTTT. It codes for CATSDPTGPGELFF.

The chain carries TRBV9 and TRBJ2-2; D could derive from TRBD1 or TRBD2 (5 bases each). The CDR3 runs 16 residues. In germline, CDR1 is SGDLS, CDR2 YYNGEE. The ends were cut back, 4 bases at V and 4 bases at J, with 17 bases in the middle. The CDR3 DNA reads TGTGCCAGCAGCCTTACTAGGGGTCCGGTCACCGGGGAGCTGTTTTTT. This sequence encodes CASSLTRGPVTGELFF.

This clonotype was found a few times. The rearrangement joins TRBV6-1 to TRBJ2-3, with TRBD1 identical over 7 bases. Germline trimming cut 3 bases from V and 4 bases from J; bases unmatched to any gene: 7. Germline CDR1 and CDR2: MNHNS and SASEGT. This CDR3 is built from 15 residues. For the CDR3, the DNA is TGTGCCAGCAGTGACGGGGACAGCGGACCAGATACGCAGTATTTT. It encodes CASSDGDSGPDTQYF.